A single sample gave rise to the 30 T cell receptor beta chains below, sequenced in a study of T-cell reconstitution after alpha-beta-depleted transplantation in children. TCRbeta library preparation incorporated unique molecular identifiers. TCRdb reanalysed the PCR reads using MiXCR and keeps one entry per CDR3 protein. The sample consists of fewer than 750,000 distinct CDR3 sequences, around 23% of them appearing once. The source material was PBMCs, mostly from graft donor cells, sampled 360 days after TCRalphabeta/CD19-depleted stem cell transplant. These receptors were obtained from a boy under two years old who had a stem cell transplant for acute myeloid leukemia, so the T cells may come from the graft donor.

This clonotype was observed at least ten times. The rearrangement joins TRBV6-2 or TRBV6-3 to TRBJ1-5; D is unclear. V was clipped by 0 bases and J by 6 bases, with 12 bases between them. The CDR3 loop spans 15 amino acids. Germline assignment: CDR1 MNHEY and CDR2 SVGEGT. The CDR3 nucleotides are TGTGCCAGCAGTTACTCGGGAACCGGCGGTCAGCCCCAGCATTTT. Translation: CASSYSGTGGQPQHF.

Only a few counts were recorded for this clonotype. This rearrangement joins TRBV5-6 to TRBJ2-5, with D unclear. The V and J ends lost 6 bases and 5 bases respectively, with 17 bases between them. The CDR3 spans 14 residues. The germline V gene encodes CDR1 SGHDT and CDR2 YYEEEE. The DNA of the CDR3 is TGTGCCAGCACCCAAAGTTGGGTACGTGAGACCCAGTACTTC. This gives the protein CASTQSWVRETQYF.

The chain uses TRBV11-2 and TRBJ2-5; D is ambiguous. Trimming stripped 0 bases from V and 0 bases from J, with 14 bases between. Germline V lookup: CDR1 SGHAT, CDR2 FQNNGV. The CDR3 is made up of 17 amino acids. As DNA, the CDR3 is TGTGCCAGCAGCTTAGAACTTTACGACCCGTACCAAGAGACCCAGTACTTC. This codes for CASSLELYDPYQETQYF.

This clonotype was observed a handful of times. The rearrangement uses TRBV12-3 or TRBV12-4 and TRBJ2-7; TRBD2 matches 14 bases. The length of the CDR3 is 16 residues. The V gene end was trimmed by 5 bases and the J gene end by 3 bases; junction bases not matched to a gene: 6. CDR3 coding DNA: TGTGCCAGCAGTCCCGGGACTAGCGGGGGTATCTACGAGCAGTACTTC. Translation: CASSPGTSGGIYEQYF.

This clonotype was counted ten times or more. The chain has TRBV6-5 and TRBJ2-2; 7 bases map to TRBD1. V shed 4 bases, J shed 5 bases, and the junction held 4 bases outside the gene matches. CDR3 length: 14 amino acids. Germline CDR1 MNHEY, CDR2 SVGAGI. CDR3: CASSFDRETGELFF. CDR3 DNA: TGTGCCAGCAGTTTTGACAGGGAGACCGGGGAGCTGTTTTTT.

Ten or more counts support this clonotype. V is TRBV18 and J is TRBJ2-6; D assignment may be TRBD1 or TRBD2 (5 bases each). CDR1 is KGHSH and CDR2 is LQKENI in the germline V gene. The ends were cut back, 2 bases at V and 5 bases at J, with 16 bases in the middle. This CDR3 region has 17 residues. CDR3 sequence (DNA): TGTGCCAGCTCACCAAATCCCTGGGACGGACGGGCCAACGTCCTGACTTTC. This encodes CASSPNPWDGRANVLTF.

This clonotype was counted many times. The chain combines TRBV11-2 with TRBJ2-5; 12 nucleotides line up with TRBD1. Germline V gene data show CDR1 as SGHAT and CDR2 as FQNNGV. The J segment lost 5 bases and the V segment lost 1 base, leaving 8 bases of the junction unmatched. The CDR3 is 17 residues long. The CDR3 here is CASSLVGDRGRSETQYF. Here the CDR3 DNA reads TGTGCCAGCAGCTTAGTAGGGGACAGGGGGCGGTCGGAGACCCAGTACTTC.

This clonotype was counted at least ten times. The rearrangement links TRBV12-3 or TRBV12-4 to TRBJ2-3; TRBD2 matches at 8 bases. CDR3 length equals 14 residues. J lost 4 bases, V lost 5 bases, and 5 bases had no gene match. The CDR3 bases are TGTGCCAGCAGTGATGCGGGGGGAGCAGATACGCAGTATTTT. This gives the protein CASSDAGGADTQYF.

In this sample, this clonotype turned up many times. This chain uses TRBV12-3 or TRBV12-4 with TRBJ2-2, with TRBD1 as a possible D gene (6 bases). V shed 5 bases and J shed 7 bases, with 11 bases lying between them. The CDR3 contains 13 residues. The CDR3 here is CASSPQGVGELFF. CDR3 nucleotide sequence: TGTGCCAGCAGTCCACAGGGAGTCGGGGAGCTGTTTTTT.

This clonotype was detected a few times. J is TRBJ2-2 and V is TRBV11-1; no reliable D call. The CDR3 covers 18 residues. Deletions cut 2 bases from V and 6 bases from J, with 22 bases between. CDR1 and CDR2 (germline): SGHAT, FQDESV (reference sequence). CDR3: CASSLTYLLGIQPGELFF. The CDR3, as DNA: TGTGCCAGCAGCTTAACTTACCTACTGGGGATCCAACCCGGGGAGCTGTTTTTT.

This clonotype was detected only a few times. This chain links TRBV10-3 with TRBJ2-2; weak D call: TRBD2 (7 bases). This CDR3 has 15 residues. CDR1 and CDR2 from the germline V gene are ENHRY and SYGVKD. Trimming removed 8 bases from V and 1 base from J, with 14 bases in between. The CDR3 sequence: CAIRRGGLNTGELFF. In DNA form, the CDR3 reads TGTGCCATCCGCAGGGGAGGGCTGAACACCGGGGAGCTGTTTTTT.

This clonotype was counted once. The V gene is TRBV5-1, the J gene TRBJ2-3; 9 bases match TRBD1. The germline V gene encodes CDR1 SGHRS and CDR2 YFSETQ. The CDR3 is 19 residues long. Trimming cost V 0 bases and J 0 bases; bases outside gene matches: 11. CDR3 nucleotides: TGCGCCAGCAGCTTGGAACCGACACAGGGGGCTGGTAGCACAGATACGCAGTATTTT. Translated: CASSLEPTQGAGSTDTQYF.

This clonotype has just a few counts. The rearrangement links TRBV20-1 to TRBJ2-1, with D possibly called TRBD1 or TRBD2 (5 bases each). From germline, CDR1 is DFQATT and CDR2 SNEGSKA (reference sequence). V lost 3 bases to trimming and J lost 5 bases, with 23 bases between them. The CDR3 consists of 17 residues. CDR3 protein: CSARQHPGTSFNNEQFF. CDR3 DNA: TGCAGTGCTAGGCAACATCCGGGGACCTCTTTCAACAATGAGCAGTTCTTC.

This chain joins TRBV4-2 and TRBJ2-1; a weak D match, TRBD2 (6 bases). Germline V gene data show CDR1 as LGHNA and CDR2 as YNFKEQ. The ends were cut back, 0 bases at V and 1 base at J, with 16 bases in the middle. The CDR3 loop spans 18 amino acids. CDR3 in DNA: TGTGCCAGCAGCCAAGAGAGGGTAGGGGACTCTTCCTACAATGAGCAGTTCTTC. Protein product: CASSQERVGDSSYNEQFF.

This rearrangement joins TRBV6-5 to TRBJ1-5; D perhaps matches TRBD1 (6 bases). Germline assignment: CDR1 MNHEY and CDR2 SVGAGI. The CDR3 has 15 residues. Deletions cut 0 bases from V and 6 bases from J, with 12 bases between. This chain's CDR3 is CASSYSGDMPQPQHF. DNA of the CDR3: TGTGCCAGCAGTTACTCAGGGGACATGCCTCAGCCCCAGCATTTT.

This clonotype was detected a few times. V gene TRBV12-3 or TRBV12-4 combines with J gene TRBJ2-1; D could derive from TRBD1 or TRBD2 (5 bases each). The CDR3 spans 13 residues. The V and J ends lost 6 bases and 8 bases respectively, with 14 bases between them. CDR3 DNA: TGTGCCAGCAGGAAAATCCAGGGAGATGAGCAGTTCTTC. Amino acids: CASRKIQGDEQFF.

The rearrangement uses TRBV28 and TRBJ2-7; 7 bases are shared with TRBD2. The germline V gene has CDR1 MDHEN and CDR2 SYDVKM. Trimming at V came to 6 bases and at J to 5 bases, leaving 10 bases not matched to a gene. The CDR3 has 14 residues. The CDR3: CASSWAGEGNEQYF. For the CDR3, the DNA is TGTGCCAGCAGCTGGGCCGGGGAGGGGAACGAGCAGTACTTC.

The table lists this clonotype with a few counts. The DNA of the CDR3 is TGTGCCAGCAGTTTAGGTACAGAGGCTTATAGCAATCAGCCCCAGCATTTT. It codes for CASSLGTEAYSNQPQHF. The rearrangement links TRBV28 to TRBJ1-5, with D hard to call. This CDR3 is built from 17 residues. In germline, CDR1 is MDHEN, CDR2 SYDVKM. Trimming shortened V by 2 bases and J by 0 bases, and 14 bases separated the two germline ends.

Only a few counts were recorded for this clonotype. The chain uses TRBV20-1 and TRBJ2-5; D is ambiguous. The V end was cut by 1 base, the J end by 2 bases, with 8 bases between. Looked up from germline, CDR1 is DFQATT and CDR2 is SNEGSKA (reference sequence). The CDR3 has 13 residues. The CDR3 DNA is TGCAGTGCTAGAGGTTGGCTGCAAGAGACCCAGTACTTC. Translated: CSARGWLQETQYF.

This clonotype occurred once. This chain joins TRBV20-1 and TRBJ2-3; possibly TRBD2 for D (5 bases). The CDR3 consists of 16 residues. The V gene's germline CDR1 is DFQATT and CDR2 SNEGSKA (reference sequence). The V gene lost 2 bases and the J gene lost 2 bases, with 17 bases spanning the gap. CDR3 nucleotide sequence: TGCAGTGCTAGAAAGGCGCTCCTAGCTAACACAGATACGCAGTATTTT. Amino acid sequence: CSARKALLANTDTQYF.

A few counts support this clonotype. The V gene is TRBV10-3, the J gene TRBJ2-5; maybe TRBD1 (6 bases). The V gene lost 5 bases and the J gene lost 3 bases, with 13 bases spanning the gap. Germline-derived CDR1 and CDR2 are ENHRY and SYGVKD. The CDR3 has 14 residues. Here the CDR3 reads CAISSDRHKETQYF. The CDR3 coding sequence is TGTGCCATCAGTTCCGACAGGCACAAAGAGACCCAGTACTTC.

The rearrangement joins TRBV29-1 to TRBJ2-1; D may be TRBD2 (5 bases). The CDR3 runs 13 residues. V lost 1 base to trimming and J lost 9 bases, with 13 bases between them. Germline V gene data show CDR1 as SQVTM and CDR2 as ANQGSEA. CDR3 residues: CSVEVGRRAEQFF. CDR3 bases: TGCAGCGTTGAAGTTGGCCGGCGGGCTGAGCAGTTCTTC.

This clonotype has a handful of counts. The CDR3 nucleotides are TGCAGTGCTAGAGGGATCCAGGAGGGCCATGCAGGTGAGCAGTTCTTC. Its translation: CSARGIQEGHAGEQFF. The chain is built from TRBV20-1 and TRBJ2-1; possible D gene TRBD2, 6 bases. Trimming pared 1 base from V and 9 bases from J, leaving 22 bases between. The germline gives CDR1 DFQATT, CDR2 SNEGSKA (reference sequence). The CDR3 totals 16 residues.

The rearrangement joins TRBV12-3 or TRBV12-4 to TRBJ2-7, with D perhaps given as TRBD1 or TRBD2 (6 bases each). V dropped 5 bases and J dropped 2 bases, with 16 bases sitting between them. The CDR3 is 15 amino acids. The CDR3 spells CASSADGGPAYEQYF. CDR3 bases: TGTGCCAGCAGTGCAGACGGGGGCCCTGCCTACGAGCAGTACTTC.

This clonotype has a handful of counts. V usage is TRBV20-1 and J usage is TRBJ2-3, with 12 positions matching TRBD2. The CDR3 is made up of 15 amino acids. From germline, CDR1 is DFQATT and CDR2 SNEGSKA (reference sequence). V lost 5 bases, J lost 4 bases, and 7 bases stayed unmatched. CDR3 nucleotide sequence: TGCAGTGCTGGCTCTAGCGGGGGGGCGGCAGATACGCAGTATTTT. This sequence encodes CSAGSSGGAADTQYF.

This clonotype was observed at least ten times. The chain has TRBV20-1 and TRBJ2-3; the D gene is possibly TRBD2 (6 bases). V shed 6 bases and J shed 10 bases, with 14 bases lying between them. The CDR3 contains 11 residues. Germline lookup yields CDR1 DFQATT and CDR2 SNEGSKA (reference sequence). The CDR3 region has the DNA TGCAGTGCGAGATCCCGGGACTCGCAGTATTTT. It codes for CSARSRDSQYF.

This sequence joins TRBV4-3 and TRBJ2-7, with 10 nucleotides matching TRBD1. This CDR3 has 15 amino acids. Germline V gives CDR1 LGHNA, CDR2 YSLEER. With V trimmed by 0 bases and J by 3 bases, 2 bases remained unmatched. The CDR3 DNA sequence: TGCGCCAGCAGCCAAGATCGGGACAGGGGCTACGAGCAGTACTTC. Translation gives CASSQDRDRGYEQYF.

The chain uses TRBV5-8 and TRBJ2-3, with D perhaps matching TRBD2 (5 bases). Germline lookup yields CDR1 SGHTS and CDR2 YDEGEE. V was trimmed by 0 bases and J by 1 base, leaving 9 bases between them. CDR3 length equals 15 residues. The CDR3 region has the DNA TGTGCCAGCAGCTTGGCGATTAGCGGCACAGATACGCAGTATTTT. It translates to CASSLAISGTDTQYF.

The V gene is TRBV3-1, the J gene TRBJ2-1, with D tentatively TRBD2 (5 bases). The germline CDR1 and CDR2 sequences are LGHDT and YNNKEL (reference sequence). The V end lost 0 bases, the J end lost 5 bases, and 11 bases lay between the germline ends. The length of the CDR3 is 15 residues. The CDR3 here is CASSQDGGENNEQFF. In DNA form, the CDR3 reads TGTGCCAGCAGCCAAGATGGTGGGGAGAACAATGAGCAGTTCTTC.

This clonotype was seen only a few times. This chain links TRBV7-2 with TRBJ1-5, with D possibly being TRBD1 (5 bases). Trimming left V 6 bases short and J 3 bases short, with 12 bases between. The CDR3 loop spans 14 amino acids. Germline V lookup: CDR1 SGHTA, CDR2 FQGNSA. The CDR3: CASREGTVNQPQHF. CDR3 DNA sequence: TGTGCCAGCAGGGAAGGGACGGTCAATCAGCCCCAGCATTTT.